The source of this T cell receptor (beta chain) is a study of CD8+CD57+ T cells in acquired aplastic anemia. Profiling that covered TCR beta VDJ and CDR3 relied on genomic DNA as its template. TCRdb re-analysed the reads in MiXCR, keeping a single row per CDR3 protein. This repertoire shows roughly 50,000 distinct CDR3 sequences, around 70% found once; its top ten account for under 40%. CDR1 and CDR2 from the germline V gene are KGHDR and SFDVKD. Unmatched junction bases numbered 15, after V lost 11 bases and J lost 2 bases. The CDR3 spans 16 residues. A few counts support this clonotype. This receptor was obtained from a human donor in good health, serving as a control. Sequencing was performed on sorted CD4+, CD8+, or CD8+CD57+ T cells (not recorded which) from PBMCs. The gene calls are TRBV24-1 and TRBJ2-7; 9 bases are a match to TRBD1. Here the CDR3 reads CAIQETGTGTTYEQYF. DNA for the CDR3: TGTGCCATTCAAGAGACAGGGACAGGGACTACCTACGAGCAGTACTTC.